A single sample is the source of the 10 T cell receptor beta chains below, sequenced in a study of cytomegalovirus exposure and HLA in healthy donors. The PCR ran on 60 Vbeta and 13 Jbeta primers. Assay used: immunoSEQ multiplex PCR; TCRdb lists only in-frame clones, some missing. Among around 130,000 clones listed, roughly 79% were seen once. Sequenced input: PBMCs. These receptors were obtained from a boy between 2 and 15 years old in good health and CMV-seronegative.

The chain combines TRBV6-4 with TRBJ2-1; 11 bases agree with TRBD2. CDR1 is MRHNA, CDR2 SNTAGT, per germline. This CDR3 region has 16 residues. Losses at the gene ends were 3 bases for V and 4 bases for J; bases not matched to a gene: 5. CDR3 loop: CASSESGTSGYNEQFF. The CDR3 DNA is TGTGCCAGCAGTGAGTCCGGGACTAGCGGATACAATGAGCAGTTCTTC.

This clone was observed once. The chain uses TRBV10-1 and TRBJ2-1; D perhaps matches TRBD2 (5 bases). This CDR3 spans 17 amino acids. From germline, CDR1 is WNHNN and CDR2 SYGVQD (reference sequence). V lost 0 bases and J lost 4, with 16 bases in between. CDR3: CASSESTREKLYNEQFF. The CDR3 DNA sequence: TGCGCCAGCAGTGAGTCGACACGGGAAAAACTATACAATGAGCAGTTCTTC.

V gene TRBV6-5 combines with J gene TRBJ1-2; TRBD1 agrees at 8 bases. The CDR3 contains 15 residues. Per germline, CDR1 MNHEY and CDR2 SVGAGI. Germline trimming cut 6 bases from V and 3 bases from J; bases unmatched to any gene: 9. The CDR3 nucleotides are TGTGCCAGCAGGTCGATACAGGGGGGGTACTATGGCTACACCTTC. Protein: CASRSIQGGYYGYTF.

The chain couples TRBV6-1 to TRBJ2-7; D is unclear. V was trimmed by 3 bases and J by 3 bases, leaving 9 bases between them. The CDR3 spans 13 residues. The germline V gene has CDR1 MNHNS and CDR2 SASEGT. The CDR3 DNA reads TGTGCCAGCAGTGACCGGGCAGACTACGAGCAGTACGTC. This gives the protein CASSDRADYEQYV.

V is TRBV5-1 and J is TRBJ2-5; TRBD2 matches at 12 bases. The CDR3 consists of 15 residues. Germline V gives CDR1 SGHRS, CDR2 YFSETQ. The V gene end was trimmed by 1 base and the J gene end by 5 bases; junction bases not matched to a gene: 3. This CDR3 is CASSLTLAGGETQYF. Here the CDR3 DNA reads TGCGCCAGCAGCTTGACTCTAGCGGGAGGGGAGACCCAGTACTTC.

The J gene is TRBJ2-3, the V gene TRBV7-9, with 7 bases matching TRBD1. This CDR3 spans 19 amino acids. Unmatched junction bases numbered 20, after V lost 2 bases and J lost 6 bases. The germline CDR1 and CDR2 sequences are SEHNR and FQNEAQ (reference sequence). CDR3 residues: CASSLPTPSQGSGRDTQYF. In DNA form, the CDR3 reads TGTGCCAGCAGCTTACCCACCCCTTCACAGGGGTCGGGCCGCGATACGCAGTATTTT.

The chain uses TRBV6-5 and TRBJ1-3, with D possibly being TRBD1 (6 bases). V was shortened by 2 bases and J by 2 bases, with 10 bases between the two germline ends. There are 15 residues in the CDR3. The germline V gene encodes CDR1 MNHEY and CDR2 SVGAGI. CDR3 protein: CASSYGGATGNTIYF. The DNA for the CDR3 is TGTGCCAGCAGTTACGGGGGGGCCACTGGAAACACCATATATTTT.

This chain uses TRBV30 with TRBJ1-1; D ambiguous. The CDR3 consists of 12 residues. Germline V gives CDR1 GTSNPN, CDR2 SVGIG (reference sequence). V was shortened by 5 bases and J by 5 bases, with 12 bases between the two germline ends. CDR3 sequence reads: CAWVGEATEAFF. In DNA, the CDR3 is TGTGCCTGGGTTGGCGAAGCGACTGAAGCTTTCTTT.

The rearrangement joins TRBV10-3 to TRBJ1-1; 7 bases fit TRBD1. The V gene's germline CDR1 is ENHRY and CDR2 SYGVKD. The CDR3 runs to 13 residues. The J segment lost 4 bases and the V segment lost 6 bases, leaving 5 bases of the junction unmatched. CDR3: CAISKTGSTEAFF. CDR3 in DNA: TGTGCCATCAGCAAGACAGGGTCCACTGAAGCTTTCTTT.

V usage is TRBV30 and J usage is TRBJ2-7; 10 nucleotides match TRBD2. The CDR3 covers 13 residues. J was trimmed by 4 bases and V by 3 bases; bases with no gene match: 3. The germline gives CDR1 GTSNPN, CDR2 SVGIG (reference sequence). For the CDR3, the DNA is TGTGCCTGGAGAAAAGCGGGGGGGTACGAGCAGTACTTC. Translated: CAWRKAGGYEQYF.